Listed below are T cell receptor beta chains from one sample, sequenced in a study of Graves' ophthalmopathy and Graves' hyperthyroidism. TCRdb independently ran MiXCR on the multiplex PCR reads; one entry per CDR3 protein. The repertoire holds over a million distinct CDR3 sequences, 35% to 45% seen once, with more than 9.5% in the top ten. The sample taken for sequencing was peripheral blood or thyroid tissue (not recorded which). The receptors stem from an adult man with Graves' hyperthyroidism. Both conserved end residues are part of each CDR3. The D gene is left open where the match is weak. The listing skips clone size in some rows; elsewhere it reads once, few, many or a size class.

TGTGCCATCAGTGATGTCTGGAAACAAGAGAACACTGAAGCTTTCTTT CAISDVWKQENTEAFF TRBV10-3 many TRBJ1-1 -
TGTGCCTGGAGTGTACGGGACAGGGATCGGGGGGGGAACTATGGCTACACCTTC CAWSVRDRDRGGNYGYTF TRBV25-1 once TRBJ1-2 TRBD1
TGCGCCAGCAGCCATCCCGGGGGCGGAGCCTCCTACGAGCAGTACTTC CASSHPGGGASYEQYF TRBV4-1 - TRBJ2-7 -
TGTGCCAGCATCCGCACCGAAGGGCACGAGCAGTACTTC CASIRTEGHEQYF TRBV10-3 - TRBJ2-7 -
TGTGCCAGCAGTGTCCGGGGGGTGGATTCACCCCTCCACTTT CASSVRGVDSPLHF TRBV2 many TRBJ1-6 -
TGCAGCGGGGGGACAGGGACAGATACGCAGTATTTT CSGGTGTDTQYF TRBV29-1 many TRBJ2-3 TRBD1
TGTGCCAGCAGCTTATCCAGGGGGGATCAGCCCCAGCATTTT CASSLSRGDQPQHF TRBV7-2 many TRBJ1-5 TRBD1
TGCGCCAGCAGCCAAGGAGCGGTTTTCTCTAATGAAAAACTGTTTTTT CASSQGAVFSNEKLFF TRBV4-3 few TRBJ1-4 -
TGCAGCGTTGAAGCGGATCCGGTGGGGTTCTCCTACGAGCAGTACTTC CSVEADPVGFSYEQYF TRBV29-1 many TRBJ2-7 -
TGTGCCATCGGGGGTGAGGGGGAGGACAACTATGGCTACACCTTC CAIGGEGEDNYGYTF TRBV10-3 many TRBJ1-2 -
TGTGCCATCAGGAGGGACAGACAAGAGACCCAGTACTTC CAIRRDRQETQYF TRBV10-3 many TRBJ2-5 TRBD1
TGCGCCAGCAGCGAGGGACAGTACGCGAGGGAGCAGTACTTC CASSEGQYAREQYF TRBV5-1 - TRBJ2-7 TRBD1
TGTGCCAGCAGCTCCGGGGCACACCAAGAGACCCAGTACTTC CASSSGAHQETQYF TRBV7-8 - TRBJ2-5 -
TGCAGCGTTCCAAGGGGGACGGGGGAGACCCAGTACTTC CSVPRGTGETQYF TRBV29-1 - TRBJ2-5 -
TGTGCCAGCAGTTTAACACCAATGGGGACTGAAGCTTTCTTT CASSLTPMGTEAFF TRBV12-3/TRBV12-4 few TRBJ1-1 -
TGTGCCAGTAGTAGGGGGGGGAGATTCTCAATATTGAACACTGAAGCTTTCTTT CASSRGGRFSILNTEAFF TRBV19 few TRBJ1-1 -
TGTGCCAGCAGCCAAGAGGGGCAGGGGCTCTCCTACGAGCAGTACTTC CASSQEGQGLSYEQYF TRBV14 - TRBJ2-7 -
TGTGCCAGCAGCCGGTTGTCGGAGACCCAGTACTTC CASSRLSETQYF TRBV7-2 - TRBJ2-5 -
TGTGCCAGCAGTTCTCCAGGACAGGGGGGTCAAGAGACCCAGTACTTC CASSSPGQGGQETQYF TRBV7-9 - TRBJ2-5 TRBD1
TGTGCCAGCAGTTGGACAGGGGGCAATCTCAAAAAGACCCAGTACTTC CASSWTGGNLKKTQYF TRBV12-3/TRBV12-4 few TRBJ2-5 TRBD1
TGTGCCAGCAGGAAGGACAGAAACACTGAAGCTTTCTTT CASRKDRNTEAFF TRBV6-5 many TRBJ1-1 -
TGTGCCAGCAGTGCGGCAGGGGGCAATTCACCCCTCCACTTT CASSAAGGNSPLHF TRBV3-1 many TRBJ1-6 TRBD1
TGTGCCACCCGCTCCGGCACTGATGGCTACACCTTC CATRSGTDGYTF TRBV12-3/TRBV12-4 - TRBJ1-2 -
TGCAGCGTTGGTTTGGGGGGGACCGGGGAGCTGTTTTTT CSVGLGGTGELFF TRBV29-1 many TRBJ2-2 TRBD2